Reported below is one TCR beta chain. The sample is drawn from a study of shared clonotypes between healthy human individuals. Study-level information: Each donor contributed plates that comprised three CD4 naive, three CD4 memory, two CD8 naive and one CD8 memory.

Germline V CDR1 and CDR2: SEHNR, FQNEAQ (reference sequence). The ends lost 5 bases at V and 8 bases at J; junction bases unmatched: 8. CDR3 length equals 14 residues. The run depth of the assay was deep. Each cell subset's genomic DNA was divided evenly among several immunoSEQ plates. Clones were sequenced by immunoSEQ multiplex PCR, and TCRdb holds only the in-frame ones, with some missing. The sample carries approximately 2.3 million clones, approximately 95% recorded once. The receptor was derived from a man younger than 35 in good health. Some clones in this sample may be carry-over from other donors' samples. V is TRBV7-9 and J is TRBJ1-4, with 7 nucleotides matching TRBD1. The sequencing sample was made of naive CD4+ T cells from PBMCs. The sample's subset: CD45RA+ positively selected. As DNA, the CDR3 is TGTGCCAGCAGCCCACAGGGGATCCAGGAAAAACTGTTTTTT. Its protein product is CASSPQGIQEKLFF.